This T cell receptor beta chain was recovered during a study of beta chain features in type 1 diabetes. Expressed TCRB transcripts were sequenced because the entire RNA isolate underwent reverse transcription. Method: immunoSEQ multiplex PCR; TCRdb's copy keeps in-frame clones and lacks some. The sample shows 140,000 or so clones, roughly a tenth of them seen only once. With respect to this clone: Antigen specificity is unknown.

Study findings and constraints: The cDNA sequencing approach could over-represent high-TCR-expressing cells.

The CDR3 extends over 15 amino acids. The germline V gene has CDR1 LGHNA and CDR2 YNFKEQ. V dropped 5 bases and J dropped 6; count of bases not matched to a gene: 6. The TCR was taken from a young man in good health. The sequenced material came from naive CD4+ T cells from blood. The V gene is TRBV4-2, the J gene TRBJ1-6, with 8 bases aligning to TRBD1. In nucleotides, the CDR3 is TGTGCCAGCAGCGGGGAAACAGGGGGTAATTCACCCCTCCACTTT. Encoded protein: CASSGETGGNSPLHF.